Listed here are 6 T cell receptor beta chains from one sample, sequenced in a study of CD8+ T cells in alopecia areata. Reverse transcription of extracted RNA yielded cDNA, which provided the sequencing template. Sequenced by immunoSEQ multiplex PCR; TCRdb stores in-frame clones only, minus some. The repertoire holds some 130,000 clones, 49% seen once, with 18% in the top ten. The sample here was CD8+ T cells sorted from blood, taken at week 0. These receptors came from a human donor with alopecia areata.

The chain links TRBV7-9 to TRBJ1-2; no clear D. The CDR3 length is 13 residues. Germline lookup yields CDR1 SEHNR and CDR2 FQNEAQ (reference sequence). Trimming removed 7 bases at V and 2 bases at J, with 11 bases between. CDR3 sequence reads: CASTTFSNYGYTF. The CDR3 bases are TGTGCCAGCACCACTTTTTCGAACTATGGCTACACCTTC. Using reference TRBV7-9 and TRBJ1-2 for the parts outside the CDR3, the full variable domain is DTGVSQNPRHKITKRGQNVTFRCDPISEHNRLYWYRQTLGQGPEFLTYFQNEAQLEKSRLLSDRFSAERPKGSFSTLEIQRTEQGDSAMYLCASTTFSNYGYTFGSGTRLTVV.

J is TRBJ2-5 and V is TRBV10-2; D is tentatively TRBD1 or TRBD2 (5 bases each). The germline gives CDR1 WSHSY, CDR2 SAAADI. This CDR3 region has 13 residues. The V end lost 3 bases, the J end lost 5 bases, and 10 bases lay between the germline ends. Written as DNA, the CDR3 is TGCGCCAGCAGTGACGGGGCCGGGGAGACCCAGTACTTC. Translating gives CASSDGAGETQYF.

J is TRBJ1-2 and V is TRBV9; no definite D call. Per the germline V gene, CDR1 is SGDLS and CDR2 is YYNGEE. CDR3 length: 16 residues. Trimming took off 3 bases at V and 0 bases at J, with 15 bases between the two ends. This chain's CDR3 is CASSARKGSSNYGYTF. CDR3 nucleotide sequence: TGTGCCAGCAGCGCCCGGAAGGGTTCGTCTAACTATGGCTACACCTTC.

V gene TRBV7-8 combines with J gene TRBJ1-5; weak D call: TRBD1 (6 bases). CDR3 length: 14 residues. V shed 5 bases and J shed 6 bases, with 14 bases lying between them. CDR1 SGHVS and CDR2 FQNEAQ come from the germline V gene. CDR3 in DNA: TGTGCCAGCAGCCTCCGAAAGGGGGGTCAGCCCCAGCATTTT. Translating gives CASSLRKGGQPQHF. Complete variable domain (other parts from reference TRBV7-8 and TRBJ1-5): GAGVSQSPRYKVAKRGQDVALRCDPISGHVSLFWYQQALGQGPEFLTYFQNEAQLDKSGLPSDRFFAERPEGSVSTLKIQRTQQEDSAVYLCASSLRKGGQPQHFGDGTRLSIL.

CDR3 loop: CASSPDLGTYEQYF. CDR3 nucleotides: TGTGCCAGCTCACCTGATCTGGGAACCTACGAGCAGTACTTC. The rearrangement joins TRBV18 to TRBJ2-7; D remains unclear. The CDR3 sequence is 14 residues long. In germline, CDR1 is KGHSH, CDR2 LQKENI. The V and J ends lost 3 bases and 2 bases respectively, with 11 bases between them.

In this sample, this clone turned up a few times. The chain carries TRBV4-3 and TRBJ2-2, with D possibly being TRBD2 (5 bases). This CDR3 comprises 14 residues. Trimming took 0 bases from V and 4 from J, leaving 6 bases between them. CDR1 and CDR2 (germline): LGHNA, YSLEER. The DNA of the CDR3 is TGCGCCAGCAGCCAAGAGGACTTCACCGGGGAGCTGTTTTTT. This codes for CASSQEDFTGELFF.